This TCR beta chain was sequenced during a study of CD8+ T cells in alopecia areata. Overall study findings and caveats: Besides other cells, scalp samples also yield sequences of resident alphabeta T cells from normal skin. Clarity of TCR sharing across patients fell short of that in mice, possibly HLA-related.

A word on this clone: Antigen: not known.

PBMC-derived CD4+ and CD8+ T cells were sorted. Extraction of RNA preceded its reverse transcription into cDNA, which served as the sequencing template. The table came from immunoSEQ multiplex PCR; TCRdb's copy has only in-frame clones and leaves some out. The table records roughly 140,000 clones, 62% of them present only once. The CDR3 is 16 residues long. V lost 3 bases to trimming and J lost 6 bases; unmatched junction nucleotides: 5. The germline gives CDR1 MGHRA, CDR2 YSYEKL. The rearrangement uses TRBV4-1 and TRBJ1-6; TRBD1 agrees at 10 bases. The sequence derives from a human donor in good health. Material for sequencing was CD8+ T cells sorted from blood. The CDR3 DNA is TGCGCCAGCAGCCATGGGGACAGGGGATCTAATTCACCCCTCCACTTT. Protein sequence: CASSHGDRGSNSPLHF.